The rows below give T cell receptor beta chains drawn from one sample of a study of shared clonotypes between healthy human individuals. Produced via immunoSEQ multiplex PCR; TCRdb's table is partial and in-frame only. The sample comprises under 650,000 clones, about 96% of which are singletons, and 0.06% rests with the top ten. The sequenced material came from naive CD4+ T cells sorted from blood. The source is a woman under 40 in good health. The CDR3 runs from the conserved cysteine through the conserved F or W. A D gene is named only where the DNA matches it firmly. The size field is filled for only some rows; it gives once, few, many or a size class.

D gene	J gene	clone size	V gene	CDR3 protein	CDR3 DNA
TRBD2	TRBJ2-1	-	TRBV2	CAGGLADYNEQFF	TGTGCCGGGGGACTAGCAGACTACAATGAGCAGTTCTTC
-	TRBJ2-2	-	TRBV5-1	CASSLRLAFGSTGELFF	TGCGCCAGCAGCTTGCGGCTCGCATTCGGGAGCACCGGGGAGCTGTTTTTT
TRBD2	TRBJ2-5	-	TRBV4-2	CASSTGLAGVTGETQYF	TGTGCCAGCAGCACGGGACTAGCGGGAGTAACGGGAGAGACCCAGTACTTC
TRBD2	TRBJ2-3	-	TRBV4-1	CASSQDQGTSGSGMADTQYF	TGCGCCAGCAGCCAAGATCAAGGAACTAGCGGTAGTGGAATGGCAGATACGCAGTATTTT
-	TRBJ1-1	-	TRBV18	CASSLSGTMAEAFF	TGTGCCAGCTCACTGTCAGGGACGATGGCTGAAGCTTTCTTT
-	TRBJ1-3	-	TRBV5-7	CASSPAGGQIPSGNTIYF	TGTGCCAGCAGCCCAGCGGGCGGACAGATACCCTCTGGAAACACCATATATTTT
-	TRBJ2-5	-	TRBV9	CASSVAVQETQYF	TGTGCCAGCAGCGTAGCGGTCCAAGAGACCCAGTACTTC
-	TRBJ2-3	-	TRBV5-4	CASSLGGPLESTDTQYF	TGTGCCAGCAGCTTGGGTGGGCCCCTGGAAAGCACAGATACGCAGTATTTT
TRBD1	TRBJ2-2	-	TRBV27	CASRGHRGQGGELFF	TGTGCCAGCAGAGGGCACAGGGGGCAGGGCGGGGAGCTGTTTTTT
TRBD2	TRBJ2-7	-	TRBV5-1	CASSFSGTYEQYF	TGCGCCAGCAGCTTTAGCGGGACCTACGAGCAGTACTTC
-	TRBJ1-1	-	TRBV5-6	CASSFRVVDTEAFF	TGTGCCAGCAGCTTCAGGGTTGTGGACACTGAAGCTTTCTTT
TRBD1	TRBJ2-2	-	TRBV5-4	CASSLAPGQGDTGELFF	TGTGCCAGCAGCTTGGCACCGGGACAGGGTGACACCGGGGAGCTGTTTTTT
-	TRBJ1-5	few	TRBV28	CASSLLYQPQHF	TGTGCCAGCAGTTTGCTCTATCAGCCCCAGCATTTT
-	TRBJ2-7	-	TRBV9	CASSVDQDLGEQYF	TGTGCCAGCAGCGTAGACCAGGATTTAGGCGAGCAGTACTTC
TRBD1	TRBJ1-4	-	TRBV28	CASRSTGGINEKLFF	TGTGCCAGCAGATCGACAGGGGGGATTAATGAAAAACTGTTTTTT
-	TRBJ2-7	-	TRBV5-1	CASSSLTGSSYEQYF	TGCGCCAGCAGCTCGCTAACAGGGTCCTCCTACGAGCAGTACTTC
-	TRBJ1-1	few	TRBV11-2	CASSFGENTEAFF	TGTGCCAGCAGCTTCGGGGAGAACACTGAAGCTTTCTTT
-	TRBJ2-5	-	TRBV5-1	CASSLGGLETQYF	TGCGCCAGCAGCTTGGGGGGTTTAGAGACCCAGTACTTC
-	TRBJ1-2	-	TRBV2	CASSNGGDYGYTF	TGTGCCAGCAGTAACGGGGGGGACTATGGCTACACCTTC
TRBD2	TRBJ2-1	-	TRBV10-3	CAISESGLAAEQFF	TGTGCCATCAGTGAGTCGGGACTAGCCGCTGAGCAGTTCTTC
-	TRBJ1-1	-	TRBV29-1	CSVQGPLEAFF	TGCAGCGTTCAGGGGCCACTTGAAGCTTTCTTT
TRBD1	TRBJ2-7	-	TRBV28	CASSRSDRDAREQYF	TGTGCCAGCAGTCGATCAGACAGGGATGCCCGCGAGCAGTACTTC
TRBD2	TRBJ2-5	-	TRBV5-1	CASSRTSGQETQYF	TGCGCCAGCAGCCGGACTAGCGGCCAAGAGACCCAGTACTTC
TRBD2	TRBJ2-1	-	TRBV11-3	CASSQGLADFYNEQFF	TGTGCCAGCAGCCAGGGACTAGCGGATTTCTACAATGAGCAGTTCTTC
-	TRBJ2-2	-	TRBV18	CASSPGYTGELFF	TGTGCCAGCTCACCAGGGTACACCGGGGAGCTGTTTTTT
-	TRBJ1-4	-	TRBV28	CASSSQKLFF	TGTGCCAGCAGTTCTCAAAAACTGTTTTTT
-	TRBJ1-1	-	TRBV27	CASSLSSMNTEAFF	TGTGCCAGCAGTTTAAGCAGCATGAACACTGAAGCTTTCTTT
TRBD1	TRBJ2-7	-	TRBV27	CASSLAGTVYEQYF	TGTGCCAGCAGTCTCGCCGGGACAGTCTACGAGCAGTACTTC
-	TRBJ2-6	-	TRBV28	CASKFTGANVLTF	TGTGCCAGCAAATTCACTGGGGCCAACGTCCTGACTTTC
-	TRBJ1-3	-	TRBV11-2	CASSHTSGNTIYF	TGTGCCAGCAGTCATACCTCTGGAAACACCATATATTTT
TRBD2	TRBJ2-7	-	TRBV6-5	CASSPSGRARYEQYF	TGTGCCAGCAGCCCTAGCGGGAGGGCCCGGTACGAGCAGTACTTC
-	TRBJ2-7	-	TRBV6-5	CASSYRDTNYEQYF	TGTGCCAGCAGTTACCGGGACACAAACTACGAGCAGTACTTC
TRBD2	TRBJ2-5	-	TRBV9	CASSPRPGLGETQYF	TGTGCCAGCAGCCCAAGACCGGGACTAGGAGAGACCCAGTACTTC
-	TRBJ1-5	-	TRBV18	CASSPREDQPQHF	TGTGCCAGCTCACCCCGAGAAGATCAGCCCCAGCATTTT
-	TRBJ1-5	-	TRBV28	CASGIGNQPQHF	TGTGCCAGCGGGATTGGGAATCAGCCCCAGCATTTT
TRBD1	TRBJ2-3	-	TRBV30	CAWSLLQGNTQYF	TGTGCCTGGAGTCTATTACAGGGGAATACGCAGTATTTT
-	TRBJ1-2	-	TRBV11-2	CASRGWAGGYTF	TGTGCCAGCCGTGGATGGGCTGGTGGCTACACCTTC
-	TRBJ2-1	once	TRBV19	CASSISRGAVYNEQFF	TGTGCCAGTAGTATCAGCAGGGGCGCAGTGTACAATGAGCAGTTCTTC
TRBD1	TRBJ2-3	-	TRBV9	CASSVFSGGIPDTQYF	TGTGCCAGCAGCGTATTTTCAGGGGGCATACCAGATACGCAGTATTTT
TRBD2	TRBJ2-1	-	TRBV27	CASSLEGLAGYEQFF	TGTGCCAGCAGTTTAGAGGGACTAGCGGGATATGAGCAGTTCTTC
TRBD1	TRBJ1-3	-	TRBV5-6	CASSRPGGGNTIYF	TGTGCCAGCAGCCGGCCAGGGGGTGGAAACACCATATATTTT
-	TRBJ1-4	-	TRBV20-1	CSAGLNEKLFF	TGCAGTGCCGGCCTCAATGAAAAACTGTTTTTT
-	TRBJ2-7	once	TRBV15	CATSRVGPFYEQYF	TGTGCCACCAGCAGAGTCGGACCGTTCTACGAGCAGTACTTC
TRBD2	TRBJ2-7	once	TRBV27	CASSLKGPGLAGGLYEQYF	TGTGCCAGCAGTTTGAAAGGCCCGGGACTAGCGGGAGGGTTGTACGAGCAGTACTTC
-	TRBJ1-5	-	TRBV30	CAWQEGQYSNQPQHF	TGTGCCTGGCAGGAGGGGCAGTATAGCAATCAGCCCCAGCATTTT
TRBD1	TRBJ2-5	-	TRBV7-7	CASSQGAPWETQYF	TGTGCCAGCAGCCAGGGGGCGCCGTGGGAGACCCAGTACTTC
-	TRBJ2-5	-	TRBV10-2	CASSPNRRVTAETQYF	TGCGCCAGCAGCCCTAACCGTCGTGTGACGGCGGAGACCCAGTACTTC
-	TRBJ1-1	-	TRBV7-2	CASSLGLMNTEAFF	TGTGCCAGCAGCCTCGGACTCATGAACACTGAAGCTTTCTTT
TRBD2	TRBJ2-1	-	TRBV19	CASSIGSGRRRDNEQFF	TGTGCCAGTAGTATAGGTAGCGGGAGGAGACGAGACAATGAGCAGTTCTTC
-	TRBJ2-7	-	TRBV28	CASSFVQSKAEQYF	TGTGCCAGCAGTTTTGTTCAGTCTAAAGCCGAGCAGTACTTC
TRBD2	TRBJ2-2	-	TRBV6-5	CATRDYRNTGELFF	TGTGCCACCCGGGACTATCGGAACACCGGGGAGCTGTTTTTT
TRBD2	TRBJ2-1	-	TRBV19	CASSTGLAGSSYNEQFF	TGTGCCAGTAGTACGGGACTAGCTGGGAGCTCCTACAATGAGCAGTTCTTC
-	TRBJ2-7	-	TRBV28	CASGSGVIREQYF	TGTGCCAGCGGGTCGGGAGTCATACGCGAGCAGTACTTC
TRBD2	TRBJ2-7	-	TRBV4-1	CASSHYTSGSVYEQYF	TGCGCCAGCAGCCACTACACTAGCGGGAGTGTATACGAGCAGTACTTC
-	TRBJ1-4	-	TRBV11-1	CASSLTGLVGANEKLFF	TGTGCCAGCAGCCTGACAGGCCTGGTGGGGGCAAATGAAAAACTGTTTTTT
TRBD1	TRBJ1-5	-	TRBV6-4	CASSDSDRGPYSNQPQHF	TGTGCCAGCAGTGACTCTGACAGGGGGCCGTATAGCAATCAGCCCCAGCATTTT
-	TRBJ1-1	-	TRBV5-5	CASSYGGNTEAFF	TGTGCCAGCAGCTATGGAGGGAACACTGAAGCTTTCTTT